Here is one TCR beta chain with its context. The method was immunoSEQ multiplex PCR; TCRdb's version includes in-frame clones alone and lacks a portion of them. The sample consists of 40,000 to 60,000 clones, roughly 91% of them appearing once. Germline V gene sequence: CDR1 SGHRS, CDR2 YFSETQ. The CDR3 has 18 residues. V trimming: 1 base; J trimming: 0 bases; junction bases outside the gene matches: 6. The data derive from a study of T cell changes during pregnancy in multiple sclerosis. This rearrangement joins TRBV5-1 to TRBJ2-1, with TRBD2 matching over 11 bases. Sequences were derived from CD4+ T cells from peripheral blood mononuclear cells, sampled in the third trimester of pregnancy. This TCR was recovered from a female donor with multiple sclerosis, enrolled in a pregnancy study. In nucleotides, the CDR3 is TGCGCCAGCAGCTTGACCCTAGCGGGGGGTTACTCCTACAATGAGCAGTTCTTC. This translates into CASSLTLAGGYSYNEQFF.